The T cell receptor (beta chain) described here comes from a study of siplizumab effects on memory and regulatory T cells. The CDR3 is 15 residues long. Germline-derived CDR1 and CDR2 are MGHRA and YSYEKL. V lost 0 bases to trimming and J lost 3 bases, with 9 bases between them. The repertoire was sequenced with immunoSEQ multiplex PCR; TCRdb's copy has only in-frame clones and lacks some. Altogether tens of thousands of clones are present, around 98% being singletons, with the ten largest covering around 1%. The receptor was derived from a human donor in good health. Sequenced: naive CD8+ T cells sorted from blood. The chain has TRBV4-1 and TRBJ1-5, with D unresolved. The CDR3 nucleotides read TGCGCCAGCAGCCAAGAGGACGGCGTCAATCAGCCCCAGCATTTT. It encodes CASSQEDGVNQPQHF.